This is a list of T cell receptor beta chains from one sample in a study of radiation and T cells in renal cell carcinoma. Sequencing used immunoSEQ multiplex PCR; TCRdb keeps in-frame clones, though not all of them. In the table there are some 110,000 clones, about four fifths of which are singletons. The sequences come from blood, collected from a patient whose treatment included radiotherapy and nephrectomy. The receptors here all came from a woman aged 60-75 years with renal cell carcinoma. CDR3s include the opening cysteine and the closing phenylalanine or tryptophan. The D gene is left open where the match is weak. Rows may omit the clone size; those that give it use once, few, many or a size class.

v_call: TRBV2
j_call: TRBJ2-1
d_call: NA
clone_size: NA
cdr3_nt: TGTGCCAGCACCCCAGGGTCCCGGCCGACCAATGAGCAGTTCTTC
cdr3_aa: CASTPGSRPTNEQFF

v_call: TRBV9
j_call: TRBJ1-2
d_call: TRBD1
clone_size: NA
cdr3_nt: TGTGCCAGCAGCGTAGCTACGGGGGACAGGGATGGCTATGGCTACACCTTC
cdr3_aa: CASSVATGDRDGYGYTF

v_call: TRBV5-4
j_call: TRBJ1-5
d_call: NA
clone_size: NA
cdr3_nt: TGTGCCAGCAACTTTGGCATTAGTAACCAGCCCCAGCATTTT
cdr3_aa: CASNFGISNQPQHF

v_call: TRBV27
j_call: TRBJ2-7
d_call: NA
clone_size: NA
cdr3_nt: TGTGCCAGCTCTTTCTCCGGGACTCACTACGAGCAGTACTTC
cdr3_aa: CASSFSGTHYEQYF

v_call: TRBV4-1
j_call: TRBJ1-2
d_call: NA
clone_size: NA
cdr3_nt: TGCGCCAGCAGTGCTAGTGACCGCTATGGCTACACCTTC
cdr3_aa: CASSASDRYGYTF

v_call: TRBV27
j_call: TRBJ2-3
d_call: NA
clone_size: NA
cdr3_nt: TGTGCCAGCAGTTTACCTGGGGTCCCAGATACGCAGTATTTT
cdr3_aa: CASSLPGVPDTQYF

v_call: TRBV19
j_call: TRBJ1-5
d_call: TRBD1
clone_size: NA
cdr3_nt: TGTGCCAGTAGTACAGGGGGAGAGTGGCCCCAGCATTTT
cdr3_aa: CASSTGGEWPQHF

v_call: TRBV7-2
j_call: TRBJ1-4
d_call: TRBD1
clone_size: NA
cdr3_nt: TGTGCCAGCAGCCGACAGGGGGGTGAAAAACTGTTTTTT
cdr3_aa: CASSRQGGEKLFF

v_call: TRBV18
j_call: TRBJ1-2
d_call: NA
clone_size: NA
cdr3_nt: TGTGCCAGCTCACCCGACAGGACCCTGGACCGCTATGGCTACACCTTC
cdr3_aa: CASSPDRTLDRYGYTF

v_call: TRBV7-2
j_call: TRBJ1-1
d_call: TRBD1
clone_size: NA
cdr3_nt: TGTGCCAGCAGCTTAGAGGACAGGGGTGAAGCTTTCTTT
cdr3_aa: CASSLEDRGEAFF

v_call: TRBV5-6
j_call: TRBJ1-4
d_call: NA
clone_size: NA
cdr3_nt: TGTGCCAGCAGCTTGTCTAATAACAGGGAAAAACTGTTTTTT
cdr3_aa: CASSLSNNREKLFF

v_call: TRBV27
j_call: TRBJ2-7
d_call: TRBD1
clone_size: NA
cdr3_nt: TGTGCCAGCAGTTTAGACAGGGGGGGGGAGCAGTACTTC
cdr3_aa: CASSLDRGGEQYF

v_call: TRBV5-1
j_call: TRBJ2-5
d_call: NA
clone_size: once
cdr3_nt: TGCGCCAGCACAACATGGTCGCGGGAAGAGACCCAGTACTTC
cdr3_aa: CASTTWSREETQYF

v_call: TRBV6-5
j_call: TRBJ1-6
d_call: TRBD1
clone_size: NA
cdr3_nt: TGTGCCAGCAGTTACCGCGGGACAGGCAATAATTCACCCCTCCACTTT
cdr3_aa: CASSYRGTGNNSPLHF

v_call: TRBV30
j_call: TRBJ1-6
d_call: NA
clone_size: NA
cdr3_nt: TGTGCCTGGGCTTCGAAGCGTAATTCACCCCTCCACTTT
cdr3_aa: CAWASKRNSPLHF

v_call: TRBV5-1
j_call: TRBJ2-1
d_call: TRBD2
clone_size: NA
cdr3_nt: TGCGCCAGCGGACTAGCGGGCACCTACAATGAGCAGTTCTTC
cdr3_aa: CASGLAGTYNEQFF

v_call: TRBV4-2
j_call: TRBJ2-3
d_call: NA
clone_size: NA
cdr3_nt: TGTGCCAGCAGCCAAGTCGAGGCAGATACGCAGTATTTT
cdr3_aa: CASSQVEADTQYF

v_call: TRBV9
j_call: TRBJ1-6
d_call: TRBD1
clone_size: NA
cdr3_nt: TGTGCCAGCAGCGCCCGGGACAGGGAGGCCTATAATTCACCCCTCCACTTT
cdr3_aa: CASSARDREAYNSPLHF

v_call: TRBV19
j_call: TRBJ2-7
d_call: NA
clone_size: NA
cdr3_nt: TGTGCCAGTAGTCTCACCGGGGGCCCCTCCTACGAGCAGTACTTC
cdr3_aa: CASSLTGGPSYEQYF

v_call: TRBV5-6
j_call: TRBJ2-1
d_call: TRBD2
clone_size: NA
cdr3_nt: TGTGCCAGCAGCTTGGAGGGTTCGCGGGGGGGAGCCTACAATGAGCAGTTCTTC
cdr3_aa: CASSLEGSRGGAYNEQFF

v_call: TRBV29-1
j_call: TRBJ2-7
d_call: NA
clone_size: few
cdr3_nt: TGCAGCGTTGAATCCAGGGACTACGAGCAGTACTTC
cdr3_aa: CSVESRDYEQYF

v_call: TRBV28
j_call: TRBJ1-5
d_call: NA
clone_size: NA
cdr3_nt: TGTGCCAGCAGTTCTGACACCCACCCCCAAAAGCCCCAGCATTTT
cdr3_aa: CASSSDTHPQKPQHF

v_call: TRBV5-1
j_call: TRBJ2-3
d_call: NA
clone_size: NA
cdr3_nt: TGCGCCAGCTGCCCAGGAGGCGTTAGCACAGATACGCAGTATTTT
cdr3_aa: CASCPGGVSTDTQYF

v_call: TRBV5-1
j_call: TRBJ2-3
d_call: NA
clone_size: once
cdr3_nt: TGCGCCAGCAGCTTCCGGGACGGTGCCACAGATACGCAGTATTTT
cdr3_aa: CASSFRDGATDTQYF

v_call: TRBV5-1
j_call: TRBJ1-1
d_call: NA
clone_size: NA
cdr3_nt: TGCGCCAGCAGCTTAAACCCCCAGGGGCGGTTGCCTGAAGCTTTCTTT
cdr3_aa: CASSLNPQGRLPEAFF

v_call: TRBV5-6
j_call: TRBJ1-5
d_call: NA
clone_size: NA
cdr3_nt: TGTGCCAGCAGCTTAGGCCTAGGAGGCAATCAGCCCCAGCATTTT
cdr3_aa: CASSLGLGGNQPQHF

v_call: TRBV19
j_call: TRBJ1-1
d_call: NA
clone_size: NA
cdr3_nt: TGTGCCAGTAAACACCGGGAGGACAGCGCTGAAGCTTTCTTT
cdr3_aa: CASKHREDSAEAFF

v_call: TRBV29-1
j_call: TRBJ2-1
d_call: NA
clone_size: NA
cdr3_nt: TGCAGCTATTTGGGGGAGGTGAGCTCCTACAATGAGCAGTTCTTC
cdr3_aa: CSYLGEVSSYNEQFF

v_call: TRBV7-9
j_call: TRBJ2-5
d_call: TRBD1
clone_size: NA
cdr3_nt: TGTGCCAGCAGCGGGGACAGGGTAGAGACCCAGTACTTC
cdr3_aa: CASSGDRVETQYF

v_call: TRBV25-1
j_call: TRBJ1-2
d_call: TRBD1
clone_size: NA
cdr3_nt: TGTGCCAGCAGTGACCAGGACAGGGTCGGGGGCTACACCTTC
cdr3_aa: CASSDQDRVGGYTF

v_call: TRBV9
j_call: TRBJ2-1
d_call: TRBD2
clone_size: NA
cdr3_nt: TGTGCCAGCAGTGGCCGGGTAGCGGGAGCAAATGAGCAGTTCTTC
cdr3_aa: CASSGRVAGANEQFF

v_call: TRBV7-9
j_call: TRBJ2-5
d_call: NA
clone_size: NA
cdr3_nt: TGTGCCAGCAGCTTATTGCTGGGCCCCCAAGAGACCCAGTACTTC
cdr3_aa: CASSLLLGPQETQYF

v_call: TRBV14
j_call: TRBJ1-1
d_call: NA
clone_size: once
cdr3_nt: TGTGCCAGCAGCCAATGGGGGGGAGCATGGACTGAAGCTTTCTTT
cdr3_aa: CASSQWGGAWTEAFF

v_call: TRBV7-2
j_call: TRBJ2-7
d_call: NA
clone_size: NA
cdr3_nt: TGTGCCAGCAGCTTAGTGTTGGGACAAAATCACGAGCAGTACTTC
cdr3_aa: CASSLVLGQNHEQYF

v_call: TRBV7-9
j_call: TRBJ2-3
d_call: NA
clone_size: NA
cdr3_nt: TGTGCCAGCAGCCTTGGCGACTTAAGCACAGATACGCAGTATTTT
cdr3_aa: CASSLGDLSTDTQYF

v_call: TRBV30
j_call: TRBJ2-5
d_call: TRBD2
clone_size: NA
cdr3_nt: TGTGCCTGGACCATAGGACTAGCCCAGTACTTC
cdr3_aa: CAWTIGLAQYF

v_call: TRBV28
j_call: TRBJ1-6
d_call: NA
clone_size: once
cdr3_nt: TGTGCCAGCAGTTTATCTGCCAGGCGAAGTTCCAATTCACCCCTCCACTTT
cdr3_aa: CASSLSARRSSNSPLHF

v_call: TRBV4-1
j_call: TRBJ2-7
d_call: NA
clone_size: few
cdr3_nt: TGCGCCAGCAGCCAAGATCAAGTCAGGGAGAGGGAGCAGTACTTC
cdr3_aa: CASSQDQVREREQYF

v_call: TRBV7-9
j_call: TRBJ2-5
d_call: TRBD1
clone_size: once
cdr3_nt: TGTGCCAGCAGCCCGGGACAGAGTCTTGAGACCCAGTACTTC
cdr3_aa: CASSPGQSLETQYF

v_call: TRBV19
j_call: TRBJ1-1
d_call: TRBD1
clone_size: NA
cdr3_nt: TGTGCCAGTAGGAAGACAGGGTCGAACACTGAAGCTTTCTTT
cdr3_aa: CASRKTGSNTEAFF

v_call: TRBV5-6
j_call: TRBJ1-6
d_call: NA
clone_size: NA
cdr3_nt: TGTGCCAGCAGCTTGGCAGGGGTCTATAATTCACCCCTCCACTTT
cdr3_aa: CASSLAGVYNSPLHF